This T cell receptor (beta chain) was found in a study of neurological immune-mediated disorders. TCRdb re-called the 5' RACE reads with MiXCR, one entry per CDR3 protein. This sample has 55,000 to 60,000 distinct CDR3 sequences, with approximately 4% found just once. On this clonotype itself: Its ends do not fully match the called genes, so a read error is possible.

This CDR3 has 14 amino acids. In germline, CDR1 is SGHRS, CDR2 YFSETQ. The TCR comes from a young woman with multiple sclerosis. The specimen sequenced was PBMCs. The J gene is TRBJ1-6, the V gene TRBV5-1; D remains unclear. The CDR3 coding sequence is TGCGCCAGCAGCCCCGCCAGGCGGGATTCACCCCTCAACTTT. Translated: CASSPARRDSPLNF.